The 10 T cell receptor beta chains below come from one sample, sequenced in a study of T cells in localized non-small cell lung cancer. The data were produced by immunoSEQ multiplex PCR, yet TCRdb's version contains in-frame clones alone and is incomplete. The data hold about 17,000 clones, with about 83% observed a single time. The sample here was peripheral blood, taken before any cancer treatment. The source of these receptors is a male donor at least 60 years old with stage III lung adenocarcinoma.

The chain employs TRBV5-1 and TRBJ2-2; the D is unclear. The CDR3 contains 15 residues. The V gene lost 0 bases and the J gene lost 7 bases, with 13 bases spanning the gap. The germline gives CDR1 SGHRS, CDR2 YFSETQ. The CDR3 nucleotides read TGCGCCAGCAGCTTGGGTGGCGTGCGTAACGGGGAGCTGTTTTTT. Translating gives CASSLGGVRNGELFF.

This chain uses TRBV5-6 with TRBJ1-1; D might be TRBD1 (6 bases). There are 14 residues in the CDR3. Per the germline V gene, CDR1 is SGHDT and CDR2 is YYEEEE. V gave up 0 bases and J gave up 6 bases, with 12 bases separating them. The CDR3 nucleotides read TGTGCCAGCAGCTTGGGAGGACAGCGGGCTGAAGCTTTCTTT. It is translated as CASSLGGQRAEAFF.

This clone was seen once. The chain uses TRBV11-2 and TRBJ1-1; TRBD1 matches at 8 bases. From germline, CDR1 is SGHAT and CDR2 FQNNGV. J was trimmed by 2 bases and V by 5 bases; bases with no gene match: 16. This CDR3 has 18 residues. The CDR3 loop is CASSPDIGQGRRNTEAFF. CDR3 nucleotides: TGTGCCAGCAGCCCGGACATAGGACAGGGTAGGAGAAACACTGAAGCTTTCTTT.

The CDR3 loop reads CASSVGIGAWDTAYEQYF. DNA of the CDR3: TGTGCCAGCAGCGTAGGGATAGGGGCCTGGGACACCGCCTACGAGCAGTACTTC. V is TRBV9 and J is TRBJ2-7, with D possibly TRBD1 on 6 matching bases. The CDR3 extends over 18 amino acids. Germline V gene sequence: CDR1 SGDLS, CDR2 YYNGEE. The V end was cut by 0 bases, the J end by 2 bases, with 21 bases between.

V is TRBV30 and J is TRBJ2-3; D not certain. The CDR3 has 13 amino acids. Trimming pared 5 bases from V and 6 bases from J, leaving 15 bases between. The germline V gene has CDR1 GTSNPN and CDR2 SVGIG (reference sequence). The CDR3 DNA reads TGTGCCTGGTTGCCCCCAGTGGGGGATACGCAGTATTTT. Its protein is CAWLPPVGDTQYF.

The V call is TRBV19, the J call TRBJ1-1, with TRBD1 matching over 11 bases. With V trimmed by 6 bases and J by 1 base, 1 base remained unmatched. Germline-derived CDR1 and CDR2 are LNHDA and SQIVND (reference sequence). The CDR3 is made up of 14 amino acids. The CDR3 is CASSGQGANTEAFF. For the CDR3, the DNA is TGTGCCAGTAGCGGACAGGGGGCGAACACTGAAGCTTTCTTT.

This chain joins TRBV7-9 and TRBJ1-2; the D is unclear. The CDR3 extends over 14 amino acids. V was pared by 1 base and J by 8 bases, with 14 bases between. CDR1 SEHNR and CDR2 FQNEAQ come from the germline V gene (reference sequence). CDR3 DNA sequence: TGTGCCAGCAGCTTAGGAGTAGAGCAGGAGGGCTACACCTTC. Protein sequence: CASSLGVEQEGYTF. The full variable domain, its missing parts supplied by reference TRBV7-9 and TRBJ1-2, is DTGVSQNPRHKITKRGQNVTFRCDPISEHNRLYWYRQTLGQGPEFLTYFQNEAQLEKSRLLSDRFSAERPKGSFSTLEIQRTEQGDSAMYLCASSLGVEQEGYTFGSGTRLTVV.

The V call is TRBV2, the J call TRBJ1-1; TRBD1 is a possible D gene (5 bases). The germline gives CDR1 SNHLY, CDR2 FYNNEI. This CDR3 spans 11 amino acids. V was cut by 8 bases and J by 6 bases, with 10 bases left in between. CDR3 coding DNA: TGTGCCAGCGGTGGGGGACCTGAAGCTTTCTTT. Translated, it gives CASGGGPEAFF.

The chain couples TRBV7-3 to TRBJ2-1, with TRBD2 identical over 8 bases. This CDR3 has 17 residues. The junction had 13 bases not matched to a gene; V was cut back by 2 bases and J by 7 bases. CDR1 and CDR2 (germline): SGHTA, FQGTGA. Here the CDR3 reads CASSLGLGTSSGNEQFF. CDR3 sequence (DNA): TGTGCCAGCAGCTTAGGTCTCGGGACTAGTAGCGGGAATGAGCAGTTCTTC.

This clone was picked up a small number of times. The CDR3 nucleotides read TGTGCCAGCAGTTCAGGACAGGGTTCCTACGAGCAGTACTTC. Amino acids: CASSSGQGSYEQYF. V gene TRBV6-5 combines with J gene TRBJ2-7; 8 positions match TRBD1. Germline V gene data show CDR1 as MNHEY and CDR2 as SVGAGI. With V trimmed by 4 bases and J by 1 base, 3 bases remained unmatched. The CDR3 is 14 amino acids.